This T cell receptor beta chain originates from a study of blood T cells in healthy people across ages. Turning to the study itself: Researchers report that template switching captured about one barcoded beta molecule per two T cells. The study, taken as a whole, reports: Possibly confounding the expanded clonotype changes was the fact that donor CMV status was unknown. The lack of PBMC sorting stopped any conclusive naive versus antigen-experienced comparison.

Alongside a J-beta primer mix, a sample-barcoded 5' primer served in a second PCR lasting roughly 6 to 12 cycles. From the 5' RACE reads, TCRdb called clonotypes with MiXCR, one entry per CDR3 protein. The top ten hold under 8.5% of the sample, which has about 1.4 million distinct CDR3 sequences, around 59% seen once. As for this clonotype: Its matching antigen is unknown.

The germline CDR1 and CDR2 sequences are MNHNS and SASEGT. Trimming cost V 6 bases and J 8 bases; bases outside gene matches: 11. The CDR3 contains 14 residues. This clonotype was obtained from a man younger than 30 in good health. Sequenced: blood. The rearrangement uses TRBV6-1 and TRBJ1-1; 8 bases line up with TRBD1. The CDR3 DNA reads TGTGCCAGCAGCTTATTGGCAGGGGGCGCCGAAGCTTTCTTT. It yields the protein CASSLLAGGAEAFF.